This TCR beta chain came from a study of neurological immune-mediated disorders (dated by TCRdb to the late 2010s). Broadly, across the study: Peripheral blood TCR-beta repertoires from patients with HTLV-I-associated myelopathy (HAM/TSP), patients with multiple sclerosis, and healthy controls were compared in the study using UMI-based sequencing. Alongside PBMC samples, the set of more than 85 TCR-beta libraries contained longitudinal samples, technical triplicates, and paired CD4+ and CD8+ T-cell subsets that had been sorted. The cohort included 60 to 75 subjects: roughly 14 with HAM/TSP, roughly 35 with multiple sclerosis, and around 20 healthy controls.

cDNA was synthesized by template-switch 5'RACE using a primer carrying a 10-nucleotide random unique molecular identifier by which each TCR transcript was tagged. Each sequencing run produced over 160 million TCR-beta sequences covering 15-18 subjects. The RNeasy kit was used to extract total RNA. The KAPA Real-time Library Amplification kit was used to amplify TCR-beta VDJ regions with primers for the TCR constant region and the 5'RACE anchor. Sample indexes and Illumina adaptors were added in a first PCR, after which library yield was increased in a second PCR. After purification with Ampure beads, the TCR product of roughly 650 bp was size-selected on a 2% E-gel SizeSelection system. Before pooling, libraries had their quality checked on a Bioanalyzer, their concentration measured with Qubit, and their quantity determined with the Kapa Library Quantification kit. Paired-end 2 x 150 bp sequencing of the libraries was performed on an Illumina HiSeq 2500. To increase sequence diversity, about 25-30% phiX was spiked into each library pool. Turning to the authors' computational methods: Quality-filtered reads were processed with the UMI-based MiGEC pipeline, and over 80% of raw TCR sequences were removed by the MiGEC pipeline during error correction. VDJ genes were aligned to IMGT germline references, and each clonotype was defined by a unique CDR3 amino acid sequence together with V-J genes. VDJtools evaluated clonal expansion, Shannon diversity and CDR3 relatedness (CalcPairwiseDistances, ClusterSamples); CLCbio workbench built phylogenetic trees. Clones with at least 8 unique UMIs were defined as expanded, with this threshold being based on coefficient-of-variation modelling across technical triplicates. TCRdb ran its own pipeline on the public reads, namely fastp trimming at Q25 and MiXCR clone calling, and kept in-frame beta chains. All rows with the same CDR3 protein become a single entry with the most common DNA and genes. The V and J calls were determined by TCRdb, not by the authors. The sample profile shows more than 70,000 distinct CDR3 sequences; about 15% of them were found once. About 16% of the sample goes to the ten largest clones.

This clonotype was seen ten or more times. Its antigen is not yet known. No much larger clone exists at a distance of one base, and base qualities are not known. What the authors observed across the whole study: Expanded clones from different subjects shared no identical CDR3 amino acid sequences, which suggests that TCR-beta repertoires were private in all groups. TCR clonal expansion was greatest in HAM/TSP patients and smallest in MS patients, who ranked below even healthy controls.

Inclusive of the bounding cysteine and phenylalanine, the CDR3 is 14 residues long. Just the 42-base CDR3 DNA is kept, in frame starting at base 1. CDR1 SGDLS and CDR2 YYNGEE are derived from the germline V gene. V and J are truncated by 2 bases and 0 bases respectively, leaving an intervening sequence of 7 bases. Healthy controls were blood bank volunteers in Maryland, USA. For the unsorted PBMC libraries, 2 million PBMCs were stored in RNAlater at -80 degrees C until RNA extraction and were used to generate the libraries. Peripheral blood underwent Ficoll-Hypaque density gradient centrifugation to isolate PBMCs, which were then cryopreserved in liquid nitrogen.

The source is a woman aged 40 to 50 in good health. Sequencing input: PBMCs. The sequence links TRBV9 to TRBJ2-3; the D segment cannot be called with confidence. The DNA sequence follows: TGTGCCAGCAGCGTCCTCTCTAGCACAGATACGCAGTATTTT. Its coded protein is CASSVLSSTDTQYF.